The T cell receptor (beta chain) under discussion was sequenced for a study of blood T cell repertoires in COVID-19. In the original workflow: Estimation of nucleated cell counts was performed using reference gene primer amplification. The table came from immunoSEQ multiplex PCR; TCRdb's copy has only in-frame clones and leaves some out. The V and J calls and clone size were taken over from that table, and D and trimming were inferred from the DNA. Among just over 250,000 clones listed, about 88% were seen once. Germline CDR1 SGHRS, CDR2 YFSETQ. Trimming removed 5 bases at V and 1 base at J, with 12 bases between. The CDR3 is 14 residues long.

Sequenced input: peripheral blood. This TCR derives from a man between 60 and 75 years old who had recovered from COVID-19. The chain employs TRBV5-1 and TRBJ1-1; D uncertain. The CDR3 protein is CASSHDAGNTEAFF. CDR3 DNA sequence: TGCGCCAGCAGTCACGACGCGGGGAACACTGAAGCTTTCTTT.